This paragraph reports one T cell receptor beta chain. It has no known antigen specificity. Nothing much larger sits one base from this clone, and base qualities are not available. The immunoSEQ Assay, a bias-controlled multiplex PCR, was used to amplify TCRbeta CDR3 regions from genomic DNA. The authors' analysis ran thus. Within the assay, amplification of reference gene primers was used to estimate how many nucleated cells each sample contained. To quantify the absolute abundance of each unique TCRbeta CDR3 rearrangement, sequence reads were collapsed and filtered. For each sample, productive Simpson clonality was calculated by taking the square root of Simpson's diversity index across productive rearrangements. Entries here come from immuneACCESS through TCRdb and include only in-frame sequences with V and J called. Some clones fail to appear in such tables; in the studies checked, an unresolved V gene covers under half of the shortfall, and the cause of the remainder is unknown. For V, J and clone size, that table is used; D and trimming come from the DNA. Here the sample has 100,000 to 150,000 clones; roughly four fifths occur a single time. Of the sample, 6% is held by the ten largest clones.

This specimen comes from a study of blood T cell repertoires in COVID-19 (TCRdb year 2020). About the study as a whole: Samples covering the acute and convalescent phases of COVID-19 were provided by collaborators in the United States, Italy and Spain. The material from the prospective study consisted of cDNA or gDNA derived from T cells, B-cell-depleted T cells, or PBMCs. Deeply sampled blood TCRbeta repertoires from subjects exposed to, actively infected with, or recovered from COVID-19 were included in the dataset. The repertoires were released in a freely available public database meant as a resource for research on the immune response to SARS-CoV-2. The samples were drawn from the first 160 participants of the ongoing ImmuneRACE study and from under 1,500 subjects provided by 6 global collaborators. Nearly every sample came with metadata listing a de-identified subject ID, COVID-19 status, age in years and sex. Where HLA class I and class II types were available, the types were taken from metadata supplied by the sample provider, not from assay-based typing. Results and caveats for the whole study, not just this receptor: Clinical and demographic metadata were provided uncurated, with the amount varying by source and participant.

There are 15 amino acids in the CDR3, from cysteine to phenylalanine inclusive. Only CDR3 DNA is held: 45 bases, read in frame from base 1. CDR1 is given as LGHDT and CDR2 as YNNKEL, both from the germline V gene (reference sequence). Cut back by 3 bases and 2 bases, the V and J ends lie 13 bases apart. At one collaborating source in Seattle, patients were enrolled during active infection and were followed longitudinally through the course of disease. Whole blood was collected in K2EDTA tubes by collaborating institutions according to the institutions' own protocols. Collaborator samples were shipped for TCRbeta analysis as frozen whole blood, isolated PBMCs, or DNA extracted from either sample type.

The sample was peripheral blood. The sequence derives from an older man with COVID-19, enrolled during active disease. This chain is built from TRBV3-1 (or the pseudogene TRBV3-2) and TRBJ2-5, with TRBD2 tentatively as D gene (5 bases match). The sequenced DNA: TGTGCCAGCAGCCAGAAACTAGACGTACAAGAGACCCAGTACTTC. The resulting protein is CASSQKLDVQETQYF.